The 23 T cell receptor beta chains below all came from one sample that was sequenced in a study of graft-versus-host responses after intestinal transplantation. The antigens for these receptors are not known. TCRdb's table, derived via immunoSEQ multiplex PCR, lists solely in-frame clones and lacks some. Found here are under 130,000 clones, 93% of them singletons; the top ten hold roughly 1%. The sequenced sample was unstimulated CD8+ T cells sorted from spleen or lymph node cells, obtained before intestinal transplant. The receptors stem from a human donor who received an intestinal transplant.

The genes are TRBV2 and TRBJ1-1; D not resolved. Germline assignment: CDR1 SNHLY and CDR2 FYNNEI. There are 14 residues in the CDR3. Trimming removed 7 bases from V and 2 bases from J, with 14 bases in between. DNA for the CDR3: TGTGCCAGCAATTGGGCAGGCCACAACACTGAAGCTTTCTTT. Its protein is CASNWAGHNTEAFF.

This clone was observed once. The V and J genes are TRBV19 and TRBJ2-7; tentatively, D is TRBD1 or TRBD2 (5 bases each). The germline gives CDR1 LNHDA, CDR2 SQIVND (reference sequence). The CDR3 has 13 residues. The V and J ends lost 5 bases and 3 bases respectively, with 11 bases between them. The CDR3 sequence is CASSDGTYYEQYF. The CDR3 DNA reads TGTGCCAGTAGTGACGGGACCTACTACGAGCAGTACTTC.

The gene calls are TRBV7-6 and TRBJ2-7, with a tentative D call TRBD1 (5 bases). CDR1 SGHVS and CDR2 FNYEAQ come from the germline V gene. Trimming stripped 1 base from V and 5 bases from J, with 15 bases between. The CDR3 extends over 15 amino acids. The CDR3 DNA follows: TGTGCCAGCAGCTTAGGGGGCTCCCCAAGGGACGAGCAGTACTTC. It yields the protein CASSLGGSPRDEQYF.

The chain employs TRBV7-9 and TRBJ2-7, with 9 bases lining up with TRBD2. Germline values: CDR1 SEHNR, CDR2 FQNEAQ (reference sequence). Trimming cost V 2 bases and J 0 bases; bases outside gene matches: 5. This CDR3 spans 16 amino acids. For the CDR3, the DNA is TGTGCCAGCAGCTTAATTGTAGCGGGGGCCTCCTACGAGCAGTACTTC. Translation: CASSLIVAGASYEQYF.

The chain combines TRBV7-9 with TRBJ2-1, with 10 bases fitting TRBD1. The CDR3 runs 17 residues. CDR1 is SEHNR and CDR2 is FQNEAQ in the germline V gene (reference sequence). Trimming took 6 bases from V and 6 from J; bases not matched to a gene: 14. The CDR3 nucleotides read TGTGCCAGCAGTGCGGTCGAGTGGGACAGGGGTCTCAATGAGCAGTTCTTC. It specifies CASSAVEWDRGLNEQFF. The full variable domain, its missing parts supplied by reference TRBV7-9 and TRBJ2-1, is DTGVSQNPRHKITKRGQNVTFRCDPISEHNRLYWYRQTLGQGPEFLTYFQNEAQLEKSRLLSDRFSAERPKGSFSTLEIQRTEQGDSAMYLCASSAVEWDRGLNEQFFGPGTRLTVL.

The J gene is TRBJ2-1, the V gene TRBV11-3; D is unresolved. The CDR3 has 13 residues. CDR1 is SGHNT and CDR2 is YENEEA in the germline V gene. V lost 6 bases to trimming and J lost 4 bases, with 10 bases between them. CDR3 sequence: CASRKGPYNEQFF. The CDR3 DNA sequence: TGTGCCAGCAGGAAAGGACCTTACAATGAGCAGTTCTTC.

The chain recombines TRBV7-6 with TRBJ1-4; 7 bases map to TRBD1. This CDR3 has 15 residues. The junction had 11 bases not matched to a gene; V was cut back by 5 bases and J by 8 bases. Germline CDR1 and CDR2: SGHVS and FNYEAQ. CDR3 DNA: TGTGCCAGCAGCAATACAGGGGCCCAGGGGGAAAAACTGTTTTTT. Its translation is CASSNTGAQGEKLFF.

This clone was seen a few times. The rearrangement joins TRBV14 to TRBJ1-4; tentative D call: TRBD1 (6 bases). Germline CDR1 SGHDN, CDR2 FVKESK. Trimming took 1 base from V and 8 from J, leaving 14 bases between them. The CDR3 extends over 15 amino acids. CDR3 loop: CASSQVAGVGEKLFF. The CDR3 DNA reads TGTGCCAGCAGCCAAGTTGCAGGGGTGGGCGAAAAACTGTTTTTT. The entire variable domain, with the rest obtained from reference TRBV14 and TRBJ1-4, is as follows: EAGVTQFPSHSVIEKGQTVTLRCDPISGHDNLYWYRRVMGKEIKFLLHFVKESKQDESGMPNNRFLAERTGGTYSTLKVQPAELEDSGVYFCASSQVAGVGEKLFFGSGTQLSVL.

The V call is TRBV5-1, the J call TRBJ2-7, with a tentative D call TRBD1 (6 bases). CDR1 is SGHRS, CDR2 YFSETQ, per germline. CDR3 size: 14 residues. V lost 3 bases and J lost 7, with 17 bases in between. The CDR3 bases are TGCGCCAGCAGCTACATGACAGGCCCCGTGGAGCAGTACTTC. Its protein is CASSYMTGPVEQYF.

The rearrangement uses TRBV4-1 and TRBJ2-1; 8 positions match TRBD1. From germline, CDR1 is MGHRA and CDR2 YSYEKL. V was pared by 4 bases and J by 0 bases, with 14 bases of the junction left unmatched. The CDR3 length is 19 residues. The CDR3 is CASSPSMTGDFSSYNEQFF. For the CDR3, the DNA is TGCGCCAGCAGCCCCTCTATGACAGGGGACTTTAGCTCCTACAATGAGCAGTTCTTC.

V usage is TRBV6-5 and J usage is TRBJ2-5, with 11 bases fitting TRBD2. V lost 5 bases and J lost 4; bases outside the gene matches: 3. The V gene's germline CDR1 is MNHEY and CDR2 SVGAGI. The CDR3 extends over 14 amino acids. For the CDR3, the DNA is TGTGCCAGCAGTGCTAGCGGGGGGCCAGAGACCCAGTACTTC. It translates to CASSASGGPETQYF.

The rearrangement joins TRBV4-1 to TRBJ1-2, with unresolved D. V was trimmed by 0 bases and J by 4 bases, leaving 12 bases between them. Germline V gene sequence: CDR1 MGHRA, CDR2 YSYEKL. CDR3 size: 15 residues. The CDR3 DNA sequence: TGCGCCAGCAGCCAAGACGACCTATTCGGCTATGGCTACACCTTC. Translation: CASSQDDLFGYGYTF.

This clone showed up just once. The CDR3: CASSYRVGATGNTIYF. CDR3 DNA sequence: TGTGCCAGCAGTTACAGGGTCGGGGCCACTGGAAACACCATATATTTT. The chain recombines TRBV6-5 with TRBJ1-3, with D maybe TRBD1 (5 bases). The length of the CDR3 is 16 residues. V lost 2 bases and J 2 bases, leaving 13 bases between the germline ends. Per germline, CDR1 MNHEY and CDR2 SVGAGI.

This clone was recorded a few times. Written as DNA, the CDR3 is TGTGCCAGCAGCCAATGGGATTCTGGAAACACCATATATTTT. Amino acid sequence: CASSQWDSGNTIYF. The chain employs TRBV16 and TRBJ1-3; D not certain. With 1 base removed from V and 1 base from J, the gap between germline ends came to 5 bases. The CDR3 length is 14 residues. Per germline, CDR1 KGHSY and CDR2 FQNENV.

This chain connects TRBV4-1 to TRBJ1-1; D unresolved. The CDR3 covers 13 residues. V lost 2 bases to trimming and J lost 1 base, with 5 bases between them. In germline, CDR1 is MGHRA, CDR2 YSYEKL. CDR3 bases: TGCGCCAGCAGCCAAATTGGGAACACTGAAGCTTTCTTT. Translated, it gives CASSQIGNTEAFF.

The rearrangement uses TRBV6-1 and TRBJ1-2, with D unclear. V lost 7 bases and J lost 8, with 20 bases in between. Germline CDR1 reads MNHNS; CDR2 reads SASEGT. The CDR3 covers 14 residues. The CDR3 is CASTPGQYEWGYTF. The CDR3 coding sequence is TGTGCCAGCACCCCGGGCCAGTACGAATGGGGCTACACCTTC.

This clone was picked up one time. The chain employs TRBV2 and TRBJ2-5; 9 bases agree with TRBD1. Trimming cost V 6 bases and J 0 bases; bases outside gene matches: 5. This CDR3 spans 15 amino acids. In germline, CDR1 is SNHLY, CDR2 FYNNEI. The CDR3 coding sequence is TGTGCCAGCAGCGCCGGGACAGGGAACCAAGAGACCCAGTACTTC. It specifies CASSAGTGNQETQYF.

The chain employs TRBV6-1 and TRBJ2-5, with a tentative D call TRBD2 (6 bases). V lost 4 bases to trimming and J lost 7 bases, with 19 bases between them. The CDR3 has 15 residues. The germline gives CDR1 MNHNS, CDR2 SASEGT. The CDR3 sequence: CASSALGGEVGTQYF. CDR3 coding DNA: TGTGCCAGCAGTGCCCTCGGGGGAGAAGTCGGGACCCAGTACTTC.

Comments on this clone: At the DNA level, this CDR3 is encoded by other sequences in the same sample as well. This chain joins TRBV7-2 and TRBJ1-5; TRBD1 is a possible D gene (5 bases). The V end lost 1 base, the J end lost 7 bases, and 5 bases lay between the germline ends. The germline V gene encodes CDR1 SGHTA and CDR2 FQGNSA. The CDR3 is 12 residues long. This CDR3 reads CASSLEGQPQHF. CDR3 DNA: TGTGCCAGCAGCTTAGAGGGGCAGCCCCAGCATTTT.

The V call is TRBV19, the J call TRBJ1-1, with D uncertain. The CDR3 has 11 residues. Germline V lookup: CDR1 LNHDA, CDR2 SQIVND (reference sequence). Trimming removed 6 bases from V and 7 bases from J, with 9 bases in between. CDR3 DNA sequence: TGTGCCAGTAGAGAAGGATTTGAAGCTTTCTTT. As protein: CASREGFEAFF.

The J gene is TRBJ1-2, the V gene TRBV2, with D tentatively TRBD1 (6 bases). This CDR3 spans 13 amino acids. CDR1 and CDR2 from the germline V gene are SNHLY and FYNNEI. The V end was cut by 3 bases, the J end by 8 bases, with 13 bases between. CDR3: CASSEFTGPGYTF. Written as DNA, the CDR3 is TGTGCCAGCAGTGAGTTCACAGGGCCGGGCTACACCTTC.

The chain joins TRBV7-2 to TRBJ2-1; D not certain. V lost 5 bases to trimming and J lost 4 bases, with 18 bases between them. Looked up from germline, CDR1 is SGHTA and CDR2 is FQGNSA. The CDR3 runs to 16 residues. The CDR3 DNA is TGTGCCAGCAGCCCCGAGCTGAACCCGAATTACAATGAGCAGTTCTTC. It translates to CASSPELNPNYNEQFF.

The CDR3 region has the DNA TGTGCCAGCAGCTTTCCGGGAGTACTCTCACCCCTCCACTTT. Translated: CASSFPGVLSPLHF. V and J are TRBV11-1 and TRBJ1-6; no firm D call. Germline V gene lookup returns CDR1 SGHAT and CDR2 FQDESV (reference sequence). The CDR3 runs 14 residues. The germline V and J ends were trimmed by 3 bases and 10 bases, with 13 bases remaining between them.